The rows below give T cell receptor beta chains drawn from one sample of a study of beta chain features in type 1 diabetes. Method: immunoSEQ multiplex PCR; TCRdb's copy keeps in-frame clones and lacks some. This table holds about 340,000 clones, about 13% found once. Sequenced sample: naive CD4+ T cells from blood. The receptor set was obtained from a woman aged 18 to 35 with type 1 diabetes. CDR3s include the opening cysteine and the closing phenylalanine or tryptophan. Fields, in order: J gene, V gene, clone size, D gene, CDR3 DNA, CDR3 protein. The D gene is left open where the match is weak. Clone size is given for some rows only: seen once, a few or many times, or a class if the clone is expanded.

TRBJ2-7,TRBV10-3,.,TRBD2,TGTGCCATCAGTTTTTCCGGGACTAGAGACTACGAGCAGTACTTC,CAISFSGTRDYEQYF
TRBJ1-5,TRBV28,few,.,TGTGCCAGCAGTTCTCCAACAGGTCCCGTCGACAATCAGCCCCAGCATTTT,CASSSPTGPVDNQPQHF
TRBJ1-1,TRBV7-9,few,.,TGTGCCAGCAGCACACAGGGCCTTATGAACACTGAAGCTTTCTTT,CASSTQGLMNTEAFF
TRBJ1-5,TRBV19,.,.,TGTGCCAGTAGTATCCCGGGTCCCCCCACGGCCCAGCATTTT,CASSIPGPPTAQHF
TRBJ1-5,TRBV15,few,.,TGTGCCACCAGCAGAGACCGGGGTCAGCCCCAGCATTTT,CATSRDRGQPQHF
TRBJ2-7,TRBV2,.,.,TGTGCCAGCAGTGAAGGGCCCTACGAGCAGTACTTC,CASSEGPYEQYF
TRBJ2-3,TRBV25-1,few,.,TGTGCCAGCAGTGCAACGGGAGTTGGCACAGATACGCAGTATTTT,CASSATGVGTDTQYF
TRBJ2-5,TRBV5-4,few,TRBD2,TGTGCCAGCAGCTCCAGAGGCGGGGGGGAGACCCAGTACTTC,CASSSRGGGETQYF
TRBJ1-2,TRBV7-2,.,TRBD1,TGTGCCAGCAGCTTAGTGTGGTTTGGGACAGACACTAACTATGGCTACACCTTC,CASSLVWFGTDTNYGYTF
TRBJ2-7,TRBV25-1,few,TRBD2,TGTGCCAGCAGTGAAAGTCGGACTAGCGGGAGATACGAGCAGTACTTC,CASSESRTSGRYEQYF
TRBJ1-5,TRBV18,.,TRBD1,TGTGCCAGCTCACCAGGGGACAGGCAGCCCCAGCATTTT,CASSPGDRQPQHF
TRBJ2-1,TRBV9,few,.,TGTGCCAGCAGCGTAGTATCCGGGAGCTACAATGAGCAGTTCTTC,CASSVVSGSYNEQFF
TRBJ2-3,TRBV4-1,.,TRBD2,TGCGCCAGCAGCCCCCGGGGGGTCGGGGGAGATACGCAGTATTTT,CASSPRGVGGDTQYF
TRBJ2-2,TRBV9,few,.,TGTGCCAGCAGCGTAGCTACGTGGAGTCGGGCCGGGGAGCTGTTTTTT,CASSVATWSRAGELFF
TRBJ2-1,TRBV28,few,TRBD2,TGTGCCAGCAGTCCATGGGGCGGGAGGGCCGGCAATGAGCAGTTCTTC,CASSPWGGRAGNEQFF
TRBJ2-1,TRBV6-5,.,.,TGTGCCAGCAAGGGCGGGATGTCCTACAATGAGCAGTTCTTC,CASKGGMSYNEQFF
TRBJ2-1,TRBV6-5,few,TRBD2,TGTGCCAGCAGTTATGGGCTAGCGGGAGGAAATGAGCAGTTCTTC,CASSYGLAGGNEQFF
TRBJ2-4,TRBV28,few,TRBD2,TGTGCAGAGCGGGAGTCTACCAAAAACATTCAGTACTTC,CAERESTKNIQYF
TRBJ1-3,TRBV5-1,.,.,TGCGCCAGCAGCCCGGCAGGTGGTCCTGGAAACACCATATATTTT,CASSPAGGPGNTIYF
TRBJ1-5,TRBV30,.,TRBD1,TGTGCCTGGCAGGACAGGACCAATCAGCCCCAGCATTTT,CAWQDRTNQPQHF
TRBJ2-1,TRBV5-1,few,.,TGCGCCAGCAGCTTGGCCTGGGCGAATGAGCAGTTCTTC,CASSLAWANEQFF
TRBJ2-4,TRBV9,few,TRBD2,TGTGCCAGCAGCGTAATTAAGCGGGAGTTGCCCAAAAACATTCAGTACTTC,CASSVIKRELPKNIQYF
TRBJ2-5,TRBV27,.,.,TGTGCCAGCAGCGATTACCTCACAGGGACCCAAGAGACCCAGTACTTC,CASSDYLTGTQETQYF
TRBJ1-1,TRBV5-1,few,.,TGCGCCAGCAGCTTGGTAGCGGGGCCGGGAAACACTGAAGCTTTCTTT,CASSLVAGPGNTEAFF
TRBJ1-2,TRBV2,.,.,TGTGCCAGTCGCTTCACAGGGATGGGCTATGGCTACACCTTC,CASRFTGMGYGYTF
TRBJ2-2,TRBV29-1,few,TRBD1,TGCAGCGTTGAGGGACAGGGATCTTCAGGGGAGCTGTTTTTT,CSVEGQGSSGELFF
TRBJ2-1,TRBV19,.,TRBD2,TGTGCCAGTAGTATTAGTATTAGCGGGAGAGTAGACGATGAGCAGTTCTTC,CASSISISGRVDDEQFF
TRBJ2-5,TRBV7-2,.,.,TGTGCCAGCAGCACAATGGGGGGAGTTATAGAGACCCAGTACTTC,CASSTMGGVIETQYF
TRBJ2-1,TRBV30,.,TRBD1,TGTGCCTGGAGTGGCACGGGACAGGGGGCATACAATGAGCAGTTCTTC,CAWSGTGQGAYNEQFF
TRBJ2-2,TRBV7-9,.,.,TGTGCCAGCAGCCCCACGGCCAGGGCGAACACCGGGGAGCTGTTTTTT,CASSPTARANTGELFF
TRBJ1-3,TRBV30,.,TRBD1,TGTGCCTGGAGTGTAGGGGGCTACTCTGGAAACACCATATATTTT,CAWSVGGYSGNTIYF
TRBJ2-5,TRBV27,few,TRBD1,TGTGCCAGCAGTTTAGTCAGGGGGTCCCAAGAGACCCAGTACTTC,CASSLVRGSQETQYF
TRBJ1-5,TRBV27,few,.,TGTGCCAGCAGTTTATATGGGGCCCAATATAGCAATCAGCCCCAGCATTTT,CASSLYGAQYSNQPQHF
TRBJ2-1,TRBV28,few,TRBD1,TGTGCCAGCAGTTCGACCTGGGACAGGGGGCTGAGCTACAATGAGCAGTTCTTC,CASSSTWDRGLSYNEQFF
TRBJ2-7,TRBV23-1,.,TRBD1,TGCGCCAGCAGTCAATCGAATCGATTTGGGGGAGACAGGGGGCCCTACGAGCAGTACTTC,CASSQSNRFGGDRGPYEQYF
TRBJ2-3,TRBV25-1,.,.,TGTGCCAGCGGGAGGTTAAGCACAGATACGCAGTATTTT,CASGRLSTDTQYF